These 25 T cell receptor beta chains came from one sample sequenced in a study of cytomegalovirus exposure and HLA in healthy donors. PCR primers comprised 60 Vbeta and 13 Jbeta primers. The assay was immunoSEQ multiplex PCR, and TCRdb's table has in-frame clones only and misses some. Of about 130,000 clones listed, 65% to 80% are singletons. Sequencing was done on a sample of PBMCs. The receptors stem from a male donor in good health and CMV-seropositive.

The chain employs TRBV5-6 and TRBJ2-7; a weak D match, TRBD1 (5 bases). The germline V gene encodes CDR1 SGHDT and CDR2 YYEEEE. This CDR3 is built from 12 residues. V was clipped by 4 bases and J by 3 bases, with 8 bases between them. The CDR3 sequence is CASSQTVYEQYF. DNA for the CDR3: TGTGCCAGCAGCCAGACAGTCTACGAGCAGTACTTC.

The rearrangement uses TRBV4-1 and TRBJ2-7, with a possible D match to TRBD1 (5 bases). The germline CDR1 and CDR2 sequences are MGHRA and YSYEKL. The CDR3 spans 14 residues. V was shortened by 4 bases and J by 3 bases, with 13 bases between the two germline ends. CDR3 residues: CASSPSSRGYEQYF. The CDR3 nucleotides are TGCGCCAGCAGCCCGTCAAGTAGGGGCTACGAGCAGTACTTC.

This clone appeared a single time. The chain combines TRBV30 with TRBJ1-6; D possibly corresponds to TRBD1 (5 bases). Per germline, CDR1 GTSNPN and CDR2 SVGIG (reference sequence). Trimming left V 8 bases short and J 6 bases short, with 17 bases between. The CDR3 covers 14 residues. CDR3 sequence: CAGARTTFNSPLHF. Written as DNA, the CDR3 is TGTGCCGGAGCGAGGACAACATTTAATTCACCCCTCCACTTT.

The chain couples TRBV5-8 to TRBJ1-2, with D possibly being TRBD1 (5 bases). CDR3 length: 15 amino acids. Germline CDR1 reads SGHTS; CDR2 reads YDEGEE. Trimming shortened V by 0 bases and J by 4 bases, and 13 bases separated the two germline ends. CDR3 protein: CASSLEAGRGYGYTF. The CDR3 DNA reads TGTGCCAGCAGCTTGGAAGCGGGGCGCGGCTATGGCTACACCTTC.

This clone was seen just once. This chain uses TRBV7-9 with TRBJ1-4, with 10 bases matching TRBD1. The CDR3 length is 16 residues. With 6 bases clipped from V and 6 bases from J, the junction kept 10 bases outside the gene matches. Germline values: CDR1 SEHNR, CDR2 FQNEAQ (reference sequence). CDR3 region: CASSSRDRGIDEKLFF. CDR3 nucleotide sequence: TGTGCCAGCAGTTCGAGGGACAGGGGAATAGATGAAAAACTGTTTTTT.

J is TRBJ2-7 and V is TRBV6-1; D is ambiguous. Germline loops: CDR1 MNHNS, CDR2 SASEGT. Trimming left V 10 bases short and J 3 bases short, with 13 bases between. CDR3 length: 12 residues. Here the CDR3 DNA reads TGTGCCACCTTGACACCCCTCTACGAGCAGTACTTC. As protein: CATLTPLYEQYF.

This sequence joins TRBV19 and TRBJ1-5; 7 bases are a match to TRBD1. CDR1 is LNHDA and CDR2 is SQIVND in the germline V gene (reference sequence). V trimming: 5 bases; J trimming: 10 bases; junction bases outside the gene matches: 11. CDR3 length equals 14 residues. The CDR3 loop is CASSCTGAGCPQHF. The CDR3 DNA follows: TGTGCCAGTAGTTGTACAGGGGCGGGGTGTCCCCAGCATTTT.

This sequence joins TRBV28 and TRBJ2-7; 12 bases map to TRBD2. The germline V gene has CDR1 MDHEN and CDR2 SYDVKM. The CDR3 totals 19 residues. With V trimmed by 6 bases and J by 2 bases, 17 bases remained unmatched. In nucleotides, the CDR3 is TGTGCCAGCAGCTACACGTCAGATGGGCTAGCGGGAGGGACCTACGAGCAGTACTTC. Protein sequence: CASSYTSDGLAGGTYEQYF.

The V and J genes are TRBV18 and TRBJ2-7; D ambiguous. Trimming left V 0 bases short and J 2 bases short, with 11 bases between. The germline gives CDR1 KGHSH, CDR2 LQKENI. This CDR3 contains 15 residues. As DNA, the CDR3 is TGTGCCAGCTCACCACCGAGATCAAGCGCCTACGAGCAGTACTTC. Its protein product is CASSPPRSSAYEQYF. Full variable domain (remainder filled in from reference TRBV18 and TRBJ2-7): NAGVMQNPRHLVRRRGQEARLRCSPMKGHSHVYWYRQLPEEGLKFMVYLQKENIIDESGMPKERFSAEFPKEGPSILRIQQVVRGDSAAYFCASSPPRSSAYEQYFGPGTRLTVT.

The rearrangement links TRBV6-4 to TRBJ2-7, with 13 bases aligning to TRBD2. Germline V lookup: CDR1 MRHNA, CDR2 SNTAGT. The CDR3 spans 20 residues. Trimming removed 4 bases from V and 4 bases from J; junction bases left unmatched: 19. The CDR3 bases are TGTGCCAGCAGTGGACGCGTACCGCGGACTAGCGGGAGATGGGGTTACGAGCAGTACTTC. Protein product: CASSGRVPRTSGRWGYEQYF.

The chain combines TRBV29-1 with TRBJ2-5, with 10 bases identical to TRBD1. The CDR3 is made up of 12 amino acids. Germline values: CDR1 SQVTM, CDR2 ANQGSEA. V was pared by 6 bases and J by 4 bases, with 2 bases of the junction left unmatched. CDR3 nucleotides: TGCAGCGTCAGGGACAGGGGAGAGACCCAGTACTTC. The encoded protein is CSVRDRGETQYF.

The J gene is TRBJ2-7, the V gene TRBV18; 8 bases agree with TRBD2. V dropped 6 bases and J dropped 0; count of bases not matched to a gene: 7. CDR3 size: 15 residues. CDR1 is KGHSH, CDR2 LQKENI, per germline. CDR3 region: CASSSLAESSYEQYF. DNA for the CDR3: TGTGCCAGCTCTTCACTAGCGGAAAGCTCCTACGAGCAGTACTTC.

The chain employs TRBV7-6 and TRBJ1-5, with a tentative D call TRBD1 (5 bases). The ends were cut back, 1 base at V and 5 bases at J, with 6 bases in the middle. This CDR3 contains 13 residues. Per the germline V gene, CDR1 is SGHVS and CDR2 is FNYEAQ. The CDR3 region is CASSLEGDQPQHF. DNA for the CDR3: TGTGCCAGCAGCTTAGAAGGGGATCAGCCCCAGCATTTT. The full variable domain, with the rest looked up from reference TRBV7-6 and TRBJ1-5, is GAGVSQSPRYKVTKRGQDVALRCDPISGHVSLYWYRQALGQGPEFLTYFNYEAQQDKSGLPNDRFSAERPEGSISTLTIQRTEQRDSAMYRCASSLEGDQPQHFGDGTRLSIL.

V is TRBV18 and J is TRBJ1-4; TRBD1 is a possible D gene (6 bases). CDR1 and CDR2 (germline): KGHSH, LQKENI. Trimming pared 2 bases from V and 7 bases from J, leaving 23 bases between. The CDR3 is 18 amino acids. CDR3 DNA sequence: TGTGCCAGCTCACCAGTTTCCGCATTGACAGGCCAACTTGAAAAACTGTTTTTT. Residues: CASSPVSALTGQLEKLFF.

The chain combines TRBV6-1 with TRBJ2-6; 9 bases are shared with TRBD1. Germline V gives CDR1 MNHNS, CDR2 SASEGT. This CDR3 spans 18 amino acids. After removal of 2 bases from V and 0 bases from J, the junction contained 5 bases not matched to a gene. CDR3 DNA: TGTGCCAGCAGTGAACGCCCGGGACAGGGCTCTGGGGCCAACGTCCTGACTTTC. Encoded protein: CASSERPGQGSGANVLTF.

The sample holds a few counts of this clone. The chain couples TRBV9 to TRBJ2-1; the match to TRBD2 covers 8 bases. V lost 2 bases to trimming and J lost 6 bases; unmatched junction nucleotides: 10. Germline CDR1 is SGDLS and CDR2 is YYNGEE. This CDR3 contains 16 residues. This CDR3 is CASSVSGAGGSNEQFF. DNA for the CDR3: TGTGCCAGCAGCGTTTCTGGTGCGGGAGGCTCCAATGAGCAGTTCTTC.

This chain uses TRBV5-4 with TRBJ2-5; 7 bases fit TRBD1. Germline CDR1 SGHNT, CDR2 YYREEE (reference sequence). The length of the CDR3 is 15 residues. The trim removed 1 base at V and 3 bases at J, leaving 6 bases unmatched. The CDR3 reads CASSLQVGGEETQYF. CDR3 bases: TGTGCCAGCAGCTTGCAGGTAGGGGGCGAAGAGACCCAGTACTTC.

The rearrangement links TRBV4-1 to TRBJ1-6; D is uncertain. This CDR3 contains 14 residues. The V gene's germline CDR1 is MGHRA and CDR2 YSYEKL. The V gene lost 3 bases and the J gene lost 7 bases, with 10 bases spanning the gap. This CDR3 is CASSQGRLNSPLHF. The CDR3 nucleotides are TGCGCCAGCAGCCAGGGCCGATTAAATTCACCCCTCCACTTT.

This chain connects TRBV9 to TRBJ2-3; possibly TRBD2 for D (6 bases). Germline CDR1 SGDLS, CDR2 YYNGEE. The CDR3 totals 16 residues. The V and J ends lost 0 bases and 2 bases respectively, with 13 bases between them. Here the CDR3 reads CASSVVASALTDTQYF. The CDR3 DNA is TGTGCCAGCAGCGTAGTGGCTAGCGCTCTCACAGATACGCAGTATTTT.

The chain joins TRBV25-1 to TRBJ1-6; 9 nucleotides align to TRBD1. V lost 4 bases and J lost 9; bases outside the gene matches: 4. CDR3 length: 14 amino acids. Germline CDR1 reads MGHDK; CDR2 reads SYGVNS. This CDR3 reads CASSVQGAGSPLHF. The DNA of the CDR3 is TGTGCCAGCAGTGTACAGGGGGCTGGTTCACCCCTCCACTTT.

This clone has only one observation. This CDR3 is CASSVGQGTGNTIYF. CDR3 sequence (DNA): TGTGCCAGCAGTGTTGGGCAGGGGACTGGAAACACCATATATTTT. The gene calls are TRBV2 and TRBJ1-3, with a possible D match to TRBD1 (6 bases). The CDR3 loop spans 15 amino acids. Germline V gene lookup returns CDR1 SNHLY and CDR2 FYNNEI. V gave up 4 bases and J gave up 2 bases, with 12 bases separating them. The complete variable domain, with remaining parts taken from reference TRBV2 and TRBJ1-3, reads EPEVTQTPSHQVTQMGQEVILRCVPISNHLYFYWYRQILGQKVEFLVSFYNNEISEKSEIFDDQFSVERPDGSNFTLKIRSTKLEDSAMYFCASSVGQGTGNTIYFGEGSWLTVV.

The V gene is TRBV28, the J gene TRBJ2-5; a weak D match, TRBD2 (7 bases). Trimming left V 10 bases short and J 5 bases short, with 14 bases between. Germline-derived CDR1 and CDR2 are MDHEN and SYDVKM. The CDR3 length is 12 residues. CDR3: CATLKGGETQYF. The CDR3 DNA reads TGTGCCACCCTTAAGGGGGGGGAGACCCAGTACTTC.

For the CDR3, the DNA is TGTGCCAGCAGCTTATACGGGAAAAATGAGCAGTTCTTC. It yields the protein CASSLYGKNEQFF. V and J are TRBV11-1 and TRBJ2-1; maybe TRBD2 (5 bases). V was shortened by 2 bases and J by 7 bases, with 9 bases between the two germline ends. Germline CDR1 reads SGHAT; CDR2 reads FQDESV (reference sequence). The CDR3 runs to 13 residues.

In its sample, this clone was seen once. The DNA for the CDR3 is TGTGCCAGCAGCTCCAGGGGGAACACTGAAGCTTTCTTT. Translating it yields CASSSRGNTEAFF. The chain couples TRBV7-9 to TRBJ1-1, with a possible D match to TRBD1 (6 bases). CDR3 size: 13 residues. V was trimmed by 4 bases and J by 1 base, leaving 7 bases between them. From germline, CDR1 is SEHNR and CDR2 FQNEAQ (reference sequence).

The chain is built from TRBV28 and TRBJ2-7; TRBD1 matches 7 bases. The CDR3 extends over 17 amino acids. Germline V gene lookup returns CDR1 MDHEN and CDR2 SYDVKM. The V segment lost 2 bases and the J segment 1 base; nucleotides outside the gene matches: 11. The CDR3 spells CASSLPGQAGGSYEQYF. CDR3 bases: TGTGCCAGCAGTTTACCCGGGCAGGCAGGGGGATCCTACGAGCAGTACTTC.